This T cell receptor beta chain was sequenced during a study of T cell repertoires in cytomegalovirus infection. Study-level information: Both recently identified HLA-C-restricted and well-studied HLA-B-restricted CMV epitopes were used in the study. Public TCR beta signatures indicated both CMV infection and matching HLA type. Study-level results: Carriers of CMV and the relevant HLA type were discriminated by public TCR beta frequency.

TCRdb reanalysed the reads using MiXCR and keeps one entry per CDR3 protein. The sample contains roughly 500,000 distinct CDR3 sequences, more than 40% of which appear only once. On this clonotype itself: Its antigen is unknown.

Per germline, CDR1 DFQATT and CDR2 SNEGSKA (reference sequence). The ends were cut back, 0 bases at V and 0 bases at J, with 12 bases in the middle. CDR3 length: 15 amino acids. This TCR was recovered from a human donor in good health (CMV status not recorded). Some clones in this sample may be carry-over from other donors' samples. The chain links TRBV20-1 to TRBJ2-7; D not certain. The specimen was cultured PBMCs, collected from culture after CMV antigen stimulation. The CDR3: CSAREWISGSYEQYF. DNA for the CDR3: TGCAGTGCTAGAGAATGGATCTCCGGCTCCTACGAGCAGTACTTC.